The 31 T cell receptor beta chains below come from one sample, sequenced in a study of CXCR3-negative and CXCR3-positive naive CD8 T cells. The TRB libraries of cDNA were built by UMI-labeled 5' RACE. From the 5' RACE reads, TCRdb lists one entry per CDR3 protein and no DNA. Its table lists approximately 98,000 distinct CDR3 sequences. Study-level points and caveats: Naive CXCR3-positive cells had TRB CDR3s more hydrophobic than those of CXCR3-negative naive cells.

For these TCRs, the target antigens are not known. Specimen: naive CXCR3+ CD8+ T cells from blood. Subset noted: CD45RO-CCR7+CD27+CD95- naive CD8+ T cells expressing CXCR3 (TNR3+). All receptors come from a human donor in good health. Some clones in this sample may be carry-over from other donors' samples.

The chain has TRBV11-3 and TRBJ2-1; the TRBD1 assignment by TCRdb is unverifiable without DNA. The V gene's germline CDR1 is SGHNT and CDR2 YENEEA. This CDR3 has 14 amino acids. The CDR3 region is CASSIRDGYNEQFF. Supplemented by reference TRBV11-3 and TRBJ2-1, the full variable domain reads EAGVVQSPRYKIIEKKQPVAFWCNPISGHNTLYWYLQNLGQGPELLIRYENEEAVDDSQLPKDRFSAERLKGVDSTLKIQPAELGDSAVYLCASSIRDGYNEQFFGPGTRLTVL.

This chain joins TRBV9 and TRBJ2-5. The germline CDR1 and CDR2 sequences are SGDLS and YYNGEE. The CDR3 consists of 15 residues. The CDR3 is CASSVVPGSEETQYF.

CDR3 region: CASSYKVDSPLGETQYF. V and J are TRBV6-6 and TRBJ2-5; TCRdb names TRBD1, which stays unverified in the absence of DNA. Germline CDR1 reads MNHNY; CDR2 reads SVGAGI (reference sequence). The CDR3 consists of 17 residues.

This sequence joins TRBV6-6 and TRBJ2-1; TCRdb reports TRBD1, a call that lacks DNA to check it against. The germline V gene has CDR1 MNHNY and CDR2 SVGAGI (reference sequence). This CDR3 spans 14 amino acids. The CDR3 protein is CASSSPGGHNEQFF.

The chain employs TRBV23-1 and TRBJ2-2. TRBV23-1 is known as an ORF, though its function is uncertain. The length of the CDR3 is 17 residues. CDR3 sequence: CASSHPGSGSNTGELFF.

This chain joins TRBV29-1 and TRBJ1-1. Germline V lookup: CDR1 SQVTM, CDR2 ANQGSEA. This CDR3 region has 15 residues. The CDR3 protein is CSVEDVAILYPEAFF.

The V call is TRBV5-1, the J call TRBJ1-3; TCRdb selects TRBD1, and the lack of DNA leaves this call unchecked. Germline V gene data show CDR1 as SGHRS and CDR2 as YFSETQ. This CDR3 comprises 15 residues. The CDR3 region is CASSLEQGSDTGIYF.

CDR3 loop: CASSSPGTWSYNEQFF. The V call is TRBV28, the J call TRBJ2-1; TCRdb names TRBD1, which stays unverified in the absence of DNA. CDR3 length equals 16 residues. Germline CDR1 is MDHEN and CDR2 is SYDVKM.

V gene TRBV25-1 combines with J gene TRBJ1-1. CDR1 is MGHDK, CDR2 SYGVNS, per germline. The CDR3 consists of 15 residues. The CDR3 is CASTRTRFMNTEAFF.

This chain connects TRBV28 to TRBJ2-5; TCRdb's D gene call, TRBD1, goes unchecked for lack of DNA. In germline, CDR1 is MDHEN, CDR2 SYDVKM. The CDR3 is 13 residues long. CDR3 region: CASSFTGEETQYF.

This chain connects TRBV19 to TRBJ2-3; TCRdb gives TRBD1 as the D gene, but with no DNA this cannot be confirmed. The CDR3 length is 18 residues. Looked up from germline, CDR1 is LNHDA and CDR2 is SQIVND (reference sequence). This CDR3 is CASSISFSGQGRPDTQYF.

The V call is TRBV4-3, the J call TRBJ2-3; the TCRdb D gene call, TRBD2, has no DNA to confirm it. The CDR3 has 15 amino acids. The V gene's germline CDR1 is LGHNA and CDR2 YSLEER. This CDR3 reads CASSLAGVVGDTQYF.

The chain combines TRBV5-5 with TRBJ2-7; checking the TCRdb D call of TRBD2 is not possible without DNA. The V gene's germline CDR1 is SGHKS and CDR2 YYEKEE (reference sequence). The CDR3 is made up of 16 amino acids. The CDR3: CASSLTTSGGTYEQYF.

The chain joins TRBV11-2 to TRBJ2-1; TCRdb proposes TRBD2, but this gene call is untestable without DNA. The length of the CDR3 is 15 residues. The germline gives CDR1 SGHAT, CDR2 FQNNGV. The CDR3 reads CASSPDVGGRGEQFF. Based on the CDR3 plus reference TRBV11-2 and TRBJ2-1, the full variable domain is EAGVAQSPRYKIIEKRQSVAFWCNPISGHATLYWYQQILGQGPKLLIQFQNNGVVDDSQLPKDRFSAERLKGVDSTLKIQPAKLEDSAVYLCASSPDVGGRGEQFFGPGTRLTVL.

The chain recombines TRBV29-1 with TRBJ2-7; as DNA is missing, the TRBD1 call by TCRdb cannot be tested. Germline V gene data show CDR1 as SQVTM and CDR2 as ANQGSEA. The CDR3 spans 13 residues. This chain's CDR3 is CSVTGEPSYEQYF.

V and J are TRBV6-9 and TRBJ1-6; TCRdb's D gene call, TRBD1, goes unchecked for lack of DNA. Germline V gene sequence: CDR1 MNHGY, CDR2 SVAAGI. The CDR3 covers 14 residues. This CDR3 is CASSSPQPGGAVHF.

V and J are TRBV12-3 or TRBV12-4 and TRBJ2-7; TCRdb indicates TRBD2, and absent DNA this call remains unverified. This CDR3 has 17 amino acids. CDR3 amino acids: CASSLAPGEGGSYEQYF.

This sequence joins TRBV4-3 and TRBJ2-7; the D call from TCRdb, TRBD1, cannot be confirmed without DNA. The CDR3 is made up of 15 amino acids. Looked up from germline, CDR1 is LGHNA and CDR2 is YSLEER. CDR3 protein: CASSQDPGGGYEQYF.

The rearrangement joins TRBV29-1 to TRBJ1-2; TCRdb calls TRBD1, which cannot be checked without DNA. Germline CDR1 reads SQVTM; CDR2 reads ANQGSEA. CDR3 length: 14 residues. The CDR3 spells CSVEDWITGVGYTF.

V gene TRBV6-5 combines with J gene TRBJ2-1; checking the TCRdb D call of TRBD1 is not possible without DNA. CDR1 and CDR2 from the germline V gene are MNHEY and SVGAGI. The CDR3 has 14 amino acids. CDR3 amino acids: CASSYFSRGNEQFF.

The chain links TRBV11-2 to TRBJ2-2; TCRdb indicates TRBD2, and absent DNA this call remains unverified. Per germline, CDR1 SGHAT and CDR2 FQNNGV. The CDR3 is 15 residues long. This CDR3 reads CASSFSGGKTGELFF.

The CDR3 protein is CASSPGTSGGRNYNEQFF. The chain combines TRBV7-2 with TRBJ2-1; as DNA is missing, the TRBD2 call by TCRdb cannot be tested. The CDR3 is 18 residues long. CDR1 is SGHTA and CDR2 is FQGNSA in the germline V gene.

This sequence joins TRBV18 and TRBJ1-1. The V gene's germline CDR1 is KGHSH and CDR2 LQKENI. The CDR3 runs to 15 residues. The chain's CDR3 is CASSPSSNSNTEAFF.

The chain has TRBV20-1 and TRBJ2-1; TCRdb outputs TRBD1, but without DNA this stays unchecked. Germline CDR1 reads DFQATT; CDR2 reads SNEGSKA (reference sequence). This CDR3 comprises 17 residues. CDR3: CSASPAATGFGYNEQFF.

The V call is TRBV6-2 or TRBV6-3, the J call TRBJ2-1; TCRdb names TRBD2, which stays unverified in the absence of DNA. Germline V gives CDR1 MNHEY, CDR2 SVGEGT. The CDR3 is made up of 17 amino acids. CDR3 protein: CASSYSLPGGLVNEQFF.

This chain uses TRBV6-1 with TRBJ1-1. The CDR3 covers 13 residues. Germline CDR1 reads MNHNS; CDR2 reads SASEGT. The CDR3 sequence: CASNVLEGVEAFF.

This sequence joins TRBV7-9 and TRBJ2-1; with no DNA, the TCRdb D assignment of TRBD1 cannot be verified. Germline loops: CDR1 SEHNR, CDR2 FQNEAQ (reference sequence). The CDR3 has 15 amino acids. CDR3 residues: CASSPGQGLYNEQFF.

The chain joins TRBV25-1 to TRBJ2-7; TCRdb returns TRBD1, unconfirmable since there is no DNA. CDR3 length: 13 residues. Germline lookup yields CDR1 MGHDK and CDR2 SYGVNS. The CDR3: CASSAGTGYEQYF.

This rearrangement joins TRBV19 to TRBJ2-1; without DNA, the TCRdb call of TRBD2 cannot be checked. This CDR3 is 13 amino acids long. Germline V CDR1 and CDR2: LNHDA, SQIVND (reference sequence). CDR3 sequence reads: CASSISGENEQFF.

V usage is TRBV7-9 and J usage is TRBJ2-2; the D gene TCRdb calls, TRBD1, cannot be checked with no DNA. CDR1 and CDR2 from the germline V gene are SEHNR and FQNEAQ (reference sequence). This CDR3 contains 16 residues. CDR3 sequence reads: CASSSRTGPNTGELFF.

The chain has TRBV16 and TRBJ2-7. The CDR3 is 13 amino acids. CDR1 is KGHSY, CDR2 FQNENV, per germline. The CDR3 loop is CASSQSAVYEQYF.